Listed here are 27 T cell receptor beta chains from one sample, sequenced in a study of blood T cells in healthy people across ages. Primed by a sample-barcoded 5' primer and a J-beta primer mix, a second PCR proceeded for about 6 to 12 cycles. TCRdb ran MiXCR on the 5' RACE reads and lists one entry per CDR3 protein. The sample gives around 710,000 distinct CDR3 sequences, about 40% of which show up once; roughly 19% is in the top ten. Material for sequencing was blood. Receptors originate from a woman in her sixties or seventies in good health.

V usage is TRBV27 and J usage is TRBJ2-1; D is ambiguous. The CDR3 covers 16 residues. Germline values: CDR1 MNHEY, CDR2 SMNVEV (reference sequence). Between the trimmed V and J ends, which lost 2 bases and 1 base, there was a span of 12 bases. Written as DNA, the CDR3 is TGTGCCAGCAGTTTAATCCCGACGAGTTCCTACAATGAGCAGTTCTTC. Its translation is CASSLIPTSSYNEQFF.

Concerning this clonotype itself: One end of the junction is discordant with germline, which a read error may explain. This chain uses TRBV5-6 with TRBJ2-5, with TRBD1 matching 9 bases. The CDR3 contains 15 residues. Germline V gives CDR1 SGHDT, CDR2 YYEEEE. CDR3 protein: CAGSWTGTGRETQYF. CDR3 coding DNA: TGTGCCGGCAGCTGGACCGGGACAGGGAGGGAGACCCAGTACTTC.

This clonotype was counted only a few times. CDR3 sequence: CASSFGTSTNYGYTF. The CDR3 coding sequence is TGTGCCAGCAGCTTCGGGACATCCACTAACTATGGCTACACCTTC. The chain combines TRBV11-2 with TRBJ1-2, with a possible D match to TRBD1 (6 bases). CDR3 size: 15 residues. V lost 3 bases and J lost 0, with 11 bases in between. The V gene's germline CDR1 is SGHAT and CDR2 FQNNGV.

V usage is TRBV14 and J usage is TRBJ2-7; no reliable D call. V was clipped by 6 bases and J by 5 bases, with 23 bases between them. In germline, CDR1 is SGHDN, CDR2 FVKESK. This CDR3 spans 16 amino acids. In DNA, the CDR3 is TGTGCCAGCAGTAGTTCATTCTCTTACTCGAACCACGAGCAGTACTTC. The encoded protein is CASSSSFSYSNHEQYF.

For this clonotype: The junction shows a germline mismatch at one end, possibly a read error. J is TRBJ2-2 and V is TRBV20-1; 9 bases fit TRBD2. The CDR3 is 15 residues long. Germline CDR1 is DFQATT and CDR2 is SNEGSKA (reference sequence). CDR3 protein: CSAIEAGGRTGERFF. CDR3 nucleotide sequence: TGCAGTGCTATCGAAGCGGGGGGTCGGACCGGGGAGCGGTTTTTT.

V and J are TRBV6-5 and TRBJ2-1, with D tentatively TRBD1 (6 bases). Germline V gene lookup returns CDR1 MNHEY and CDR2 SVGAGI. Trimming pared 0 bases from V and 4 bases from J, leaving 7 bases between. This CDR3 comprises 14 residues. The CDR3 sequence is CASSYSDRYNEQFF. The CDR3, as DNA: TGTGCCAGCAGTTACTCAGACAGGTACAATGAGCAGTTCTTC.

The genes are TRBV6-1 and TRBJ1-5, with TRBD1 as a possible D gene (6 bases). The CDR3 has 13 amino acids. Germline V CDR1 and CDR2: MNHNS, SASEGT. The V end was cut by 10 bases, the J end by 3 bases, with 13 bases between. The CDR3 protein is CAIEGGANQPQHF. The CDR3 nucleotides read TGTGCCATCGAAGGGGGTGCCAATCAGCCCCAGCATTTT.

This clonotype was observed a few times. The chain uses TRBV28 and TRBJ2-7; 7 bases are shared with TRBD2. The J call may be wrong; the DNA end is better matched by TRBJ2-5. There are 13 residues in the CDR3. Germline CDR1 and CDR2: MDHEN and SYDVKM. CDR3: CASRDMGGETQYF. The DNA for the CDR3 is TGTGCCAGCCGCGACATGGGGGGGGAGACCCAGTACTTC.

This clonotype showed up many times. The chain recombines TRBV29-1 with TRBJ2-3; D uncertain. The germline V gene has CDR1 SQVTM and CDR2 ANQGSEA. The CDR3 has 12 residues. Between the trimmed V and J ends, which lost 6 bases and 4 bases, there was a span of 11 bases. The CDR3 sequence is CSVGKDSDTQYF. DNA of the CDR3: TGCAGCGTCGGAAAAGATTCAGATACGCAGTATTTT.

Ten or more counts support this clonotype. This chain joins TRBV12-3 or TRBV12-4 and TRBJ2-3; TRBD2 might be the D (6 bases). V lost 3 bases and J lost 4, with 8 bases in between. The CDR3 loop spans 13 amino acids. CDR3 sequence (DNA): TGTGCCAGCAGTTTTGGAGGGGCAGATACGCAGTATTTT. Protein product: CASSFGGADTQYF.

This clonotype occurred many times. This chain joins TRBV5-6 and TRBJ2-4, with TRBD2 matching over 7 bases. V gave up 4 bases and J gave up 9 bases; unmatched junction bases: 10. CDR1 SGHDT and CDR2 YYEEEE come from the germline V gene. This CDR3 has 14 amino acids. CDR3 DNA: TGTGCCAGCAGCGGGGGGACGCAGCGGGGCATTCAGTACTTC. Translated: CASSGGTQRGIQYF.

CDR3 coding DNA: TGTGCCAGCAGCTCCCTAGGGGCGGTCTTCTACGAGCAGTACTTC. Translated: CASSSLGAVFYEQYF. V usage is TRBV4-2 and J usage is TRBJ2-7, with a tentative D call TRBD1 (5 bases). The V gene's germline CDR1 is LGHNA and CDR2 YNFKEQ. The CDR3 totals 15 residues. The V end lost 5 bases, the J end lost 3 bases, and 17 bases lay between the germline ends.

The CDR3 coding sequence is TGTGCCAGCAGTGTTCTAGCGGGGGGTATTGAGCAGTTCTTC. Translation gives CASSVLAGGIEQFF. This rearrangement joins TRBV2 to TRBJ2-1; 11 positions match TRBD2. This CDR3 has 14 residues. V trimming: 4 bases; J trimming: 9 bases; junction bases outside the gene matches: 5. Germline V gene lookup returns CDR1 SNHLY and CDR2 FYNNEI.

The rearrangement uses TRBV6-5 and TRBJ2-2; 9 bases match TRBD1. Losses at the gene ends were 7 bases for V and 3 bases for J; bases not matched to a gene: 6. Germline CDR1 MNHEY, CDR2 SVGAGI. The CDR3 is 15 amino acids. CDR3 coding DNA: TGTGCCAGCACCGAGGGGGACAGGGACACCGGGGAGCTGTTTTTT. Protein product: CASTEGDRDTGELFF.

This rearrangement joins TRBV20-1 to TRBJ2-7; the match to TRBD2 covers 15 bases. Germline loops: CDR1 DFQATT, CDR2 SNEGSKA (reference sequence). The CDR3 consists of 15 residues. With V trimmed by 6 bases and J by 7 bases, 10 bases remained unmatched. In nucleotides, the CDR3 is TGCAGTGCCCGACCCGGGACTAGCGGGGGGAATGAGCAGTACTTC. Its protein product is CSARPGTSGGNEQYF.

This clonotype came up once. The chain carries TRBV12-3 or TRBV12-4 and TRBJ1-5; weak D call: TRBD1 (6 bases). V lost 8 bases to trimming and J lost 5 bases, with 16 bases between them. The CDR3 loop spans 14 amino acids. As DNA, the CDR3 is TGTGCCAGCGGTCCCGAAGGGGGTGATCAGCCCCAGCATTTT. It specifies CASGPEGGDQPQHF.

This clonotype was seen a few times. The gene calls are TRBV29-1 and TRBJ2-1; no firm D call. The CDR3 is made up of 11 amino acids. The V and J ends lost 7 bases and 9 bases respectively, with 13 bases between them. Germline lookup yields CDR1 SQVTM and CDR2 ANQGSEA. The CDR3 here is CSGRADREQFF. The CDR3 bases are TGCAGCGGGCGCGCTGATCGTGAGCAGTTCTTC.

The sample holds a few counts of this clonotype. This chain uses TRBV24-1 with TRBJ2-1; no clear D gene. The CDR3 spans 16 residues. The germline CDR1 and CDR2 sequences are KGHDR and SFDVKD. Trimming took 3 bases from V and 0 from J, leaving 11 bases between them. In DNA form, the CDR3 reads TGTGCCACCAGTGATGCAGGAAGTAGCTCCTACAATGAGCAGTTCTTC. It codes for CATSDAGSSSYNEQFF.

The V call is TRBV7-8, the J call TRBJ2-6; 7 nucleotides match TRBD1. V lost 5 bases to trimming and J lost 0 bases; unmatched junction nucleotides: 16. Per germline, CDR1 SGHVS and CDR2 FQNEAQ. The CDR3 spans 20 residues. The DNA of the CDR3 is TGTGCCAGCAGCCCCTTTTCTCTCCAGGGGGTGAACTCTGGGGCCAACGTCCTGACTTTC. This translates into CASSPFSLQGVNSGANVLTF.

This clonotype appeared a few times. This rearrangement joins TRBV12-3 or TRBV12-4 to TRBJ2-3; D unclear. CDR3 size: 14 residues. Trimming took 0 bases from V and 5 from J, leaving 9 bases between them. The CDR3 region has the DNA TGTGCCAGCAGTTTAGCGCTGGTCGGAGATACGCAGTATTTT. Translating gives CASSLALVGDTQYF.

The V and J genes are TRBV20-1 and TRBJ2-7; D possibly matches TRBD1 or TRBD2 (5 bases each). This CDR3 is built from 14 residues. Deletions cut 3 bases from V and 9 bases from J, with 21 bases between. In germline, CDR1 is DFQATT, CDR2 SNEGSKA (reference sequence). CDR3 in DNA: TGCAGTGCTAGCGGGGCAGACGAATTCCCGGGGCAGTACTTC. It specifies CSASGADEFPGQYF.

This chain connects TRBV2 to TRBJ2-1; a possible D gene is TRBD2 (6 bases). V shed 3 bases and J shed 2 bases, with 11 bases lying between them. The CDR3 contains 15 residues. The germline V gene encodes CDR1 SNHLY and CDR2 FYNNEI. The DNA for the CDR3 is TGTGCCAGCAGTGATGCGGGAAGCCCCTACAATGAGCAGTTCTTC. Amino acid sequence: CASSDAGSPYNEQFF.

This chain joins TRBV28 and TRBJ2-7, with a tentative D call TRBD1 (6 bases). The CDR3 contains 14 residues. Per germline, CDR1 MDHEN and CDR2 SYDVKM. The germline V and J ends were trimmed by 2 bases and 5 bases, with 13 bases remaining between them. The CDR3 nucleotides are TGTGCCAGCAGTTTAGGCAGGGGTGCCAACGAGCAGTACTTC. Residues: CASSLGRGANEQYF.

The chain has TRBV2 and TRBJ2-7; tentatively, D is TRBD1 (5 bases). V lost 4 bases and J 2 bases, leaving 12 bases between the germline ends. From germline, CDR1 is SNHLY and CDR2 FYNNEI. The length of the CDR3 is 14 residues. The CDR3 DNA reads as TGTGCCAGCAGTGGCGGACAAGGCCCCTACGAGCAGTACTTC. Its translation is CASSGGQGPYEQYF. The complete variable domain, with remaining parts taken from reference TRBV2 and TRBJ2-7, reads EPEVTQTPSHQVTQMGQEVILRCVPISNHLYFYWYRQILGQKVEFLVSFYNNEISEKSEIFDDQFSVERPDGSNFTLKIRSTKLEDSAMYFCASSGGQGPYEQYFGPGTRLTVT.

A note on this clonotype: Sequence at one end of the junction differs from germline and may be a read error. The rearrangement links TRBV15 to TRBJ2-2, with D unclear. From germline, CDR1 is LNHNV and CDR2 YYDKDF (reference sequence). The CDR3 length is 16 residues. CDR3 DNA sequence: TGTGCCACCAGTAGAGATATGTCTACCAGCACCGGGGAGCTGTTTTTT. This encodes CATSRDMSTSTGELFF.

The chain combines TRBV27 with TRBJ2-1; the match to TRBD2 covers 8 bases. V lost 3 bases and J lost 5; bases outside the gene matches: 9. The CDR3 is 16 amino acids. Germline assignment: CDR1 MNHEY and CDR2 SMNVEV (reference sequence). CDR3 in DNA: TGTGCCAGCAGTTTCAGGGCGGGAGGAGGGAACAATGAGCAGTTCTTC. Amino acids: CASSFRAGGGNNEQFF.

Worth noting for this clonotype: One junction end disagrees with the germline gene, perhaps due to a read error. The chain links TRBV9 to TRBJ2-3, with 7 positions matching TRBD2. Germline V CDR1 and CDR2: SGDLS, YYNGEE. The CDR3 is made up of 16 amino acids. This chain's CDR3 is CASSVGGLHGTDTKYF. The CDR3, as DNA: TGTGCCAGCAGCGTGGGGGGACTACATGGCACAGATACGAAGTATTTT.